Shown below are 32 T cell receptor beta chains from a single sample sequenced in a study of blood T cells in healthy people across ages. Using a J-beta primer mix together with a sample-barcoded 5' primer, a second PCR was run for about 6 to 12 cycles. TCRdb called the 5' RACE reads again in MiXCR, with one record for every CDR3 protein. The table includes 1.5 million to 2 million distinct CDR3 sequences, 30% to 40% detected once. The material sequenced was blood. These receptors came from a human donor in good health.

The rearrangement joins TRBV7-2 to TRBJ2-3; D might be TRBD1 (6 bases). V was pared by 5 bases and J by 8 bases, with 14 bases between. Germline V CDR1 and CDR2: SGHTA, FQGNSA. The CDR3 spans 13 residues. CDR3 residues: CASSVGHSSTQYF. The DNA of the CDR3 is TGTGCCAGCAGCGTGGGACATTCCTCTACGCAGTATTTT.

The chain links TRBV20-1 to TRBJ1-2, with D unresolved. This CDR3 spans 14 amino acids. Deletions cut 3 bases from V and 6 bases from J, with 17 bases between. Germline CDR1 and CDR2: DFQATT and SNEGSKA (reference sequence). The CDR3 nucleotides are TGCAGTGCTAGTGTAGCCTCCGAACCAGATGGCTACACCTTC. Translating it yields CSASVASEPDGYTF.

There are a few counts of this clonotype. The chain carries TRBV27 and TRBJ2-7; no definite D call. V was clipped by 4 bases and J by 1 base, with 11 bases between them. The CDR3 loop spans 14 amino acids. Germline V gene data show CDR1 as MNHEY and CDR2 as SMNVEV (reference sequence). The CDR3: CASSSSQRSYEQYF. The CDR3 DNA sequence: TGTGCCAGCAGTTCCTCACAAAGATCCTACGAGCAGTACTTC.

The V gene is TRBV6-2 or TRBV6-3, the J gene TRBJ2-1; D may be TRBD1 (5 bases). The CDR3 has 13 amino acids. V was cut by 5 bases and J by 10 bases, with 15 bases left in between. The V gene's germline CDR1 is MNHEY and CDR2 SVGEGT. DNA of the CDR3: TGTGCCAGCAGTCAAACAGGTTCCTACGAGCAGTTCTTC. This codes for CASSQTGSYEQFF.

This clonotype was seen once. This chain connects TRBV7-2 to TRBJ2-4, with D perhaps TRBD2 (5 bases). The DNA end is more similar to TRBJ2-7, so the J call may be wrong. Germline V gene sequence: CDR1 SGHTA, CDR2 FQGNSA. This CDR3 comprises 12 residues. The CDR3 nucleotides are TGTGCCAGCAGCGTTGGACTGGACGAGCAGTACTTC. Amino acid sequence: CASSVGLDEQYF.

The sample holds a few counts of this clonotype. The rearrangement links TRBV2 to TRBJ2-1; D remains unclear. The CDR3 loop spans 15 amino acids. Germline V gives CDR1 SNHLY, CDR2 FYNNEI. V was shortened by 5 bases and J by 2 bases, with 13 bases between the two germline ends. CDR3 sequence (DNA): TGTGCCAGCAGTCGACCCCTAGGCACCTACAATGAGCAGTTCTTC. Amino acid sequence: CASSRPLGTYNEQFF.

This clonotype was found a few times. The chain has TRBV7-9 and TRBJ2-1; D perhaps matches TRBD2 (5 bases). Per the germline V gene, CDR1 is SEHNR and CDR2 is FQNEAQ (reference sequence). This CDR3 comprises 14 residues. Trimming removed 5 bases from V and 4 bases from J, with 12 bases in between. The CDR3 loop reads CASSRGLYYNEQFF. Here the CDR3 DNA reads TGTGCCAGCAGCCGAGGACTGTATTACAATGAGCAGTTCTTC. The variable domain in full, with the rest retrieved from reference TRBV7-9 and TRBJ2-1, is DTGVSQNPRHKITKRGQNVTFRCDPISEHNRLYWYRQTLGQGPEFLTYFQNEAQLEKSRLLSDRFSAERPKGSFSTLEIQRTEQGDSAMYLCASSRGLYYNEQFFGPGTRLTVL.

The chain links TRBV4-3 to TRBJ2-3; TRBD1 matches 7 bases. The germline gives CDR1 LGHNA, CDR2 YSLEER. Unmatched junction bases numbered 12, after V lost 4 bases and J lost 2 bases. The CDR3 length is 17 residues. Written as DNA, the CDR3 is TGCGCCAGCAGCCCAGACGTTGGACAGGAAATCACAGATACGCAGTATTTT. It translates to CASSPDVGQEITDTQYF.

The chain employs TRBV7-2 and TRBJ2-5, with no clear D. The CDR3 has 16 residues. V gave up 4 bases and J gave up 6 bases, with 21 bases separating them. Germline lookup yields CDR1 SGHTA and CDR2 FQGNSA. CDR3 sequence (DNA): TGTGCCAGCAGCTCGCCGCCCCCCGGGTACAAGCAGACCCAGTACTTC. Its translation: CASSSPPPGYKQTQYF.

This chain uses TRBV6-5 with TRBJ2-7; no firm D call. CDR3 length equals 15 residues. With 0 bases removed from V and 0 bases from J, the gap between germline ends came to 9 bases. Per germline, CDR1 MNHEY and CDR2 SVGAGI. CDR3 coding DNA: TGTGCCAGCAGTTACTCGGGCTCCCCCTCCTACGAGCAGTACTTC. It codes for CASSYSGSPSYEQYF.

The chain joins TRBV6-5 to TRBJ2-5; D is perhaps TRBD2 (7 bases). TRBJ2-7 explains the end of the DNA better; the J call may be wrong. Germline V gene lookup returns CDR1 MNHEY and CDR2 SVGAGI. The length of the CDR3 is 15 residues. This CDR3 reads CASRATGGGQYEQYF. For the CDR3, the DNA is TGTGCCAGCAGGGCTACGGGCGGGGGCCAATACGAGCAGTACTTC.

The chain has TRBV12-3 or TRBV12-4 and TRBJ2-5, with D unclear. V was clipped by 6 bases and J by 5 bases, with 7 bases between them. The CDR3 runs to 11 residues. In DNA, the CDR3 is TGTGCCAGCAGAGACGGGGAGACCCAGTACTTC. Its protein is CASRDGETQYF.

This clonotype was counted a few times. The CDR3 sequence: CASSFPDRTTYTF. CDR3 bases: TGTGCCAGCAGCTTCCCCGACAGGACAACCTACACCTTC. The gene calls are TRBV11-3 and TRBJ1-2, with TRBD1 as a possible D gene (6 bases). Germline CDR1 is SGHNT and CDR2 is YENEEA. Trimming left V 3 bases short and J 10 bases short, with 15 bases between. CDR3 length: 13 amino acids.

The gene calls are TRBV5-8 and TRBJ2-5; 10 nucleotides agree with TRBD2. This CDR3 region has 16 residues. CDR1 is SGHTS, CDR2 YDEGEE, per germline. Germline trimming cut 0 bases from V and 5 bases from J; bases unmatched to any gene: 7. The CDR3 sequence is CASSLGAAGGQETQYF. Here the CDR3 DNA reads TGTGCCAGCAGCTTGGGAGCAGCGGGGGGGCAGGAGACCCAGTACTTC.

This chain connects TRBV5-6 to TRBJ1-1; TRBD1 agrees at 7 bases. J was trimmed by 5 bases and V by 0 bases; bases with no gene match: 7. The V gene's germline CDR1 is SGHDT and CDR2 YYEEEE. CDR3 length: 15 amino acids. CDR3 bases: TGTGCCAGCAGCTTGGCTACGGCAGGGGGTACTGAAGCTTTCTTT. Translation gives CASSLATAGGTEAFF.

CDR3 region: CASSLETRRGQFF. The CDR3 coding sequence is TGTGCCAGCAGCTTAGAAACCCGGAGGGGGCAGTTCTTC. The chain recombines TRBV7-2 with TRBJ2-1; a weak D match, TRBD2 (6 bases). V shed 1 base and J shed 12 bases, with 13 bases lying between them. CDR1 and CDR2 from the germline V gene are SGHTA and FQGNSA. The CDR3 is made up of 13 amino acids.

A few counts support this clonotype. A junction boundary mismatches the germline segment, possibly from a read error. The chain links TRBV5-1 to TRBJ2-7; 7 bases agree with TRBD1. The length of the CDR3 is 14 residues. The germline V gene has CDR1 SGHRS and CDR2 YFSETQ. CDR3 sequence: CAGSFGTASYEQYF. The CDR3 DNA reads TGCGCCGGCAGCTTCGGGACAGCCTCCTACGAGCAGTACTTC. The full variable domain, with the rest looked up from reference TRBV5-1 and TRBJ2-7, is KAGVTQTPRYLIKTRGQQVTLSCSPISGHRSVSWYQQTPGQGLQFLFEYFSETQRNKGNFPGRFSGRQFSNSRSEMNVSTLELGDSALYLCAGSFGTASYEQYFGPGTRLTVT.

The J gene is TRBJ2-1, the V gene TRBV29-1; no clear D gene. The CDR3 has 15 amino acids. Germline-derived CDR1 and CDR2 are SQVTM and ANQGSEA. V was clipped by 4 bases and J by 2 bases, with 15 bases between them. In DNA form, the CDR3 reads TGCAGCGTTGGTCGGTTAGGGCTGCCCTACAATGAGCAGTTCTTC. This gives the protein CSVGRLGLPYNEQFF.

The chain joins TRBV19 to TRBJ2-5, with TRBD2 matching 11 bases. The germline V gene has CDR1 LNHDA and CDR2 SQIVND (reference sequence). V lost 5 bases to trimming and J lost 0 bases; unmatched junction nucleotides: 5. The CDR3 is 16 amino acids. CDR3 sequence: CASSPRLAGYQETQYF. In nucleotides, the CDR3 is TGTGCCAGTAGTCCAAGACTAGCGGGGTACCAAGAGACCCAGTACTTC.

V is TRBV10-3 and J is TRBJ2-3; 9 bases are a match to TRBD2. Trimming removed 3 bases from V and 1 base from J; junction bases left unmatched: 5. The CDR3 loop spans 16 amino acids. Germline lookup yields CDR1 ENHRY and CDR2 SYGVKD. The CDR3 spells CAISDAQRGGTDTQYF. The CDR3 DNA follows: TGTGCCATCAGTGATGCCCAGCGGGGGGGCACAGATACGCAGTATTTT.

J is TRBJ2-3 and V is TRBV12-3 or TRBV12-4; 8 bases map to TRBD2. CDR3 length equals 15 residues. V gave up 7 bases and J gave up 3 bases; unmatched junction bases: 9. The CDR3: CASTRVAGQTDTQYF. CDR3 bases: TGTGCCAGCACCCGAGTAGCGGGACAAACAGATACGCAGTATTTT.

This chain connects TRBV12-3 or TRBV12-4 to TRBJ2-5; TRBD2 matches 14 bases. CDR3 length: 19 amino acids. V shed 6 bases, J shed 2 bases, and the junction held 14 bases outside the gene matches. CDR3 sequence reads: CASSPYPTSGGANQETQYF. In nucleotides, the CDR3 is TGTGCCAGCAGCCCATACCCGACTAGCGGGGGGGCCAATCAAGAGACCCAGTACTTC.

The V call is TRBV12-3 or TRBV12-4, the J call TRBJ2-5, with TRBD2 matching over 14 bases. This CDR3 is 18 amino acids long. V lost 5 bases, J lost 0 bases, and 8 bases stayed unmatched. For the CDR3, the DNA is TGTGCCAGCAGTCAGACTAGCGGGGGGGCTTCGTACCAAGAGACCCAGTACTTC. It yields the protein CASSQTSGGASYQETQYF.

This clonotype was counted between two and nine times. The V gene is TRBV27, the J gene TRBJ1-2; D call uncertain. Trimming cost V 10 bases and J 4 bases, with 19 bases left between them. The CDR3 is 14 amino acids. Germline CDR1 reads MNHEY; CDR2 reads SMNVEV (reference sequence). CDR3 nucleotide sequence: TGTGCCAACAGCCCGACGGACGGCAGCTATGGCTACACCTTC. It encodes CANSPTDGSYGYTF.

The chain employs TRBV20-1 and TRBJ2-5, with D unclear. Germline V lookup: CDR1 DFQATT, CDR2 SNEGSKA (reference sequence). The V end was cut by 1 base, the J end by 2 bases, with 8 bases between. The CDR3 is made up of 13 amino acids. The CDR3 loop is CSARGSPQETQYF. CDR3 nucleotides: TGCAGTGCTAGAGGGTCCCCACAAGAGACCCAGTACTTC.

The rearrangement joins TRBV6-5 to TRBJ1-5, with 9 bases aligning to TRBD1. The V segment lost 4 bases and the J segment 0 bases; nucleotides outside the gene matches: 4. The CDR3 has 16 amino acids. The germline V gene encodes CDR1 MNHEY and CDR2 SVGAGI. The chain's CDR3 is CASSSQGAPSNQPQHF. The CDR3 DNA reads TGTGCCAGCAGTTCACAGGGGGCGCCTAGCAATCAGCCCCAGCATTTT.

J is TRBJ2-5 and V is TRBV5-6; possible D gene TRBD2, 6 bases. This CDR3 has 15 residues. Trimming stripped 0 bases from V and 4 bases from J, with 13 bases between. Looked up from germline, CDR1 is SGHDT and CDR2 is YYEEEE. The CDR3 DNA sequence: TGTGCCAGCAGCTTGGACAGCGGGTGGGGAGAGACCCAGTACTTC. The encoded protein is CASSLDSGWGETQYF.

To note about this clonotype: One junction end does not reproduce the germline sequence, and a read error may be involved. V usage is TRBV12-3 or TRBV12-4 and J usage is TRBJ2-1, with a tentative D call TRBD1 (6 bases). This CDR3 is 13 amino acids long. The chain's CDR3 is CAGSFHRDSEQFF. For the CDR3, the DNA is TGTGCCGGCAGTTTCCACAGGGATAGTGAGCAGTTCTTC.

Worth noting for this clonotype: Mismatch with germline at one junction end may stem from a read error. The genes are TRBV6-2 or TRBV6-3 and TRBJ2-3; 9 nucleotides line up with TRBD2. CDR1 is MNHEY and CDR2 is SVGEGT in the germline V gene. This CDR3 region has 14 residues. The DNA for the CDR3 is TGTGCCAGCAGGGCCGGGACTAGCACAGATACGCTGTATTTT. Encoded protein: CASRAGTSTDTLYF.

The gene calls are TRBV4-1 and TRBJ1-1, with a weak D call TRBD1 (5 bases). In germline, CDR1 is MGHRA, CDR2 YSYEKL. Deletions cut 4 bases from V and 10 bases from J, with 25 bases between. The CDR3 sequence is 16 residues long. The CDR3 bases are TGCGCCAGCAGCCGTACACCGGGACCTGGAAGGGAGGGAGCTTTCTTT. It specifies CASSRTPGPGREGAFF.

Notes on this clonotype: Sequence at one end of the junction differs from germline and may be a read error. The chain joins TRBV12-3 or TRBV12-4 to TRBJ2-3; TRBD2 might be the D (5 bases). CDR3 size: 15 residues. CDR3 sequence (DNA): TGTGCCAGCAGTTCCCCCGGCGGGTTCACAGATGCGCAGTATTTT. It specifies CASSSPGGFTDAQYF.

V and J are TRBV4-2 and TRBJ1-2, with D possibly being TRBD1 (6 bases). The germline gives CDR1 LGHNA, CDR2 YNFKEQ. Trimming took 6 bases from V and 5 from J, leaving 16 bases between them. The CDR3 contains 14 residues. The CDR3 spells CASRDTGTGYGYTF. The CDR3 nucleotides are TGTGCCAGCAGGGATACAGGGACTGGTTATGGCTACACCTTC.